This T cell receptor (beta chain) was identified in a study of response to subunit inactivated influenza vaccine. Findings and caveats of the study: The authors put forward the suggestion that each seasonal influenza vaccination may bring in only a limited number of new T cells.

CDR1 and CDR2 from the germline V gene are LGHDT and YNNKEL (reference sequence). Deletions cut 2 bases from V and 1 base from J, with 8 bases between. CDR3 length: 14 amino acids. This clonotype was detected many times. Its antigen is undetermined. TCRdb reprocessed the RT-PCR reads via MiXCR and lists one record per CDR3 protein. This table holds some 850,000 distinct CDR3 sequences, around a sixth found once. This chain connects TRBV3-1 to TRBJ1-1; D uncertain. Sample: PBMCs from blood, taken about 5 days after vaccination. The receptor comes from a man aged 50-59 years who received an inactivated influenza vaccine. CDR3 amino acids: CASSQQTRNTEAFF. CDR3 in DNA: TGTGCCAGCAGCCAACAAACAAGGAACACTGAAGCTTTCTTT. The whole variable domain, remainder taken from reference TRBV3-1 and TRBJ1-1, is DTAVSQTPKYLVTQMGNDKSIKCEQNLGHDTMYWYKQDSKKFLKIMFSYNNKELIINETVPNRFSPKSPDKAHLNLHINSLELGDSAVYFCASSQQTRNTEAFFGQGTRLTVV.